The 21 T cell receptor beta chains listed next were all sequenced from one sample in a study of blood T cells in healthy people across ages (dated by TCRdb to 2014 to 2015). The library was obtained by 5' RACE. This sample was sequenced with an Illumina HiSeq 2500. A second PCR of about 6 to 11 cycles was run with a J-beta primer mix and a sample-barcoded 5' primer. TCRdb cleaned the public reads at Q25 with fastp, built clones with MiXCR and kept in-frame beta chains. Under each unique CDR3 protein, matching rows form one entry showing the most common genes and DNA. Recorded for this sample are about 970,000 distinct CDR3 sequences; roughly half of them occurred a single time. The ten top clones hold around a fifth of the sample. Sequenced input: blood. The receptors originated from a woman aged 55-69 years in good health.

The J gene is TRBJ2-7, the V gene TRBV20-1; 11 nucleotides agree with TRBD2. The DNA end lines up better with TRBJ2-5; the J call may be wrong. The CDR3 runs to 14 residues. CDR1 and CDR2 from the germline V gene are DFQATT and SNEGSKA (reference sequence). This CDR3 is CSAPLAGGGETQYF. The DNA of the CDR3 is TGCAGTGCCCCCCTAGCGGGGGGTGGGGAGACCCAGTACTTC.

This clonotype showed up just once. This chain joins TRBV7-2 and TRBJ2-2; D is uncertain. V was cut by 5 bases and J by 3 bases, with 13 bases left in between. Germline V gene sequence: CDR1 SGHTA, CDR2 FQGNSA. The CDR3 consists of 15 residues. Written as DNA, the CDR3 is TGTGCCAGCAGCCCCGAATTTGGGTACACCGGGGAGCTGTTTTTT. This translates into CASSPEFGYTGELFF.

The J gene is TRBJ2-3, the V gene TRBV5-1; no definite D call. V was shortened by 9 bases and J by 2 bases, with 13 bases between the two germline ends. In germline, CDR1 is SGHRS, CDR2 YFSETQ. The CDR3 runs to 13 residues. The DNA for the CDR3 is TGCGCCACCAGTCATGGAGACACAGATACGCAGTATTTT. Translating gives CATSHGDTDTQYF.

V and J are TRBV5-6 and TRBJ2-1, with 7 bases aligning to TRBD2. V lost 7 bases and J lost 8; bases outside the gene matches: 12. The CDR3 has 14 residues. Germline V gives CDR1 SGHDT, CDR2 YYEEEE. The CDR3 DNA follows: TGTGCCAGCCTCCCGGGCGGGAGCGTCGATGAGCAGTTCTTC. It encodes CASLPGGSVDEQFF. The whole variable domain, filled in from reference TRBV5-6 and TRBJ2-1, reads DAGVTQSPTHLIKTRGQQVTLRCSPKSGHDTVSWYQQALGQGPQFIFQYYEEEERQRGNFPDRFSGHQFPNYSSELNVNALLLGDSALYLCASLPGGSVDEQFFGPGTRLTVL.

This clonotype occurred a few times. The J gene is TRBJ2-5, the V gene TRBV15; 7 nucleotides line up with TRBD2. This CDR3 comprises 15 residues. Looked up from germline, CDR1 is LNHNV and CDR2 is YYDKDF (reference sequence). Unmatched junction bases numbered 8, after V lost 0 bases and J lost 7 bases. The CDR3 is CATSRDRAGVGTQYF. The CDR3 DNA reads TGTGCCACCAGCAGAGATCGTGCGGGGGTAGGGACCCAGTACTTC.

The sample holds a few counts of this clonotype. V is TRBV20-1 and J is TRBJ2-1; D not resolved. Germline V gene data show CDR1 as DFQATT and CDR2 as SNEGSKA (reference sequence). With 3 bases removed from V and 0 bases from J, the gap between germline ends came to 9 bases. This CDR3 has 14 amino acids. The CDR3 bases are TGCAGTGCTAGGGCAGGTGGCTCCTACAATGAGCAGTTCTTC. Its translation: CSARAGGSYNEQFF.

The V and J genes are TRBV10-3 and TRBJ2-7; D uncertain. The CDR3 covers 10 residues. The germline CDR1 and CDR2 sequences are ENHRY and SYGVKD. Trimming cost V 11 bases and J 1 base, with 6 bases left between them. In nucleotides, the CDR3 is TGTGCCCGCCCATCCTACGAGCAGTACTTC. It encodes CARPSYEQYF.

In its sample, this clonotype was seen a few times. The chain is built from TRBV29-1 and TRBJ2-3; possible D gene TRBD1, 5 bases. CDR1 is SQVTM and CDR2 is ANQGSEA in the germline V gene. Trimming pared 1 base from V and 2 bases from J, leaving 13 bases between. The CDR3 spans 15 residues. The CDR3 is CSVEGREGPTDTQYF. CDR3 coding DNA: TGCAGCGTTGAAGGCAGGGAAGGGCCCACAGATACGCAGTATTTT.

As DNA, the CDR3 is TGTGCCAGCAGCTTGTCCCCAGGTACCTGCGAGCAGTACTTC. It codes for CASSLSPGTCEQYF. V gene TRBV5-6 combines with J gene TRBJ2-7; D unresolved. Germline loops: CDR1 SGHDT, CDR2 YYEEEE. V gave up 1 base and J gave up 6 bases, with 14 bases separating them. The CDR3 is made up of 14 amino acids.

There are a few counts of this clonotype. This rearrangement joins TRBV5-4 to TRBJ2-3; D may be TRBD2 (5 bases). V gave up 4 bases and J gave up 6 bases, with 15 bases separating them. The CDR3 is made up of 14 amino acids. Germline CDR1 reads SGHNT; CDR2 reads YYREEE (reference sequence). DNA of the CDR3: TGTGCCAGCAGCGTGTTGATTGGAGGCGATACGCAGTATTTT. Translating it yields CASSVLIGGDTQYF.

This clonotype was observed a few times. The genes are TRBV6-5 and TRBJ2-5, with D perhaps matching TRBD1 or TRBD2 (6 bases each). The length of the CDR3 is 15 residues. V was shortened by 10 bases and J by 7 bases, with 25 bases between the two germline ends. Germline V gene lookup returns CDR1 MNHEY and CDR2 SVGAGI. The CDR3 bases are TGTGCCACAGGGGATGGTAGCGGAGGGAAAGGGACCCAGTACTTC. Protein sequence: CATGDGSGGKGTQYF.

This chain connects TRBV7-9 to TRBJ1-2, with a possible D match to TRBD1 (5 bases). This CDR3 contains 11 residues. Germline V gene data show CDR1 as SEHNR and CDR2 as FQNEAQ (reference sequence). Trimming took 2 bases from V and 12 from J, leaving 10 bases between them. CDR3 loop: CASSLRDAHTF. DNA for the CDR3: TGTGCCAGCAGCTTAAGGGACGCACACACCTTC.

This clonotype came up once. The chain has TRBV28 and TRBJ1-2; D possibly corresponds to TRBD1 (5 bases). V gave up 3 bases and J gave up 4 bases, with 9 bases separating them. This CDR3 is built from 13 residues. CDR1 is MDHEN and CDR2 is SYDVKM in the germline V gene. The CDR3 region has the DNA TGTGCCAGCAGTTTTTTGGGGGGCTATGGCTACACCTTC. Translating it yields CASSFLGGYGYTF.

The genes are TRBV27 and TRBJ2-1, with D hard to call. The CDR3 is made up of 15 amino acids. V was trimmed by 3 bases and J by 0 bases, leaving 9 bases between them. The V gene's germline CDR1 is MNHEY and CDR2 SMNVEV (reference sequence). The CDR3 loop reads CASSFMGNSYNEQFF. CDR3 bases: TGTGCCAGCAGTTTTATGGGTAACTCCTACAATGAGCAGTTCTTC.

This clonotype has more than one count but fewer than ten. The chain uses TRBV28 and TRBJ2-3, with no clear D. Germline CDR1 is MDHEN and CDR2 is SYDVKM. This CDR3 is 12 amino acids long. Trimming stripped 7 bases from V and 2 bases from J, with 7 bases between. This CDR3 is CASTRVTDTQYF. The CDR3 DNA is TGTGCCAGCACACGGGTCACAGATACGCAGTATTTT.

The rearrangement links TRBV6-2 or TRBV6-3 to TRBJ1-2, with D possibly being TRBD1 (6 bases). The CDR3 is made up of 14 amino acids. Germline-derived CDR1 and CDR2 are MNHEY and SVGEGT. Deletions cut 6 bases from V and 3 bases from J, with 14 bases between. The CDR3 DNA sequence: TGTGCCAGCAGCTATACCGGGACATACTATGGCTACACCTTC. It encodes CASSYTGTYYGYTF.

This clonotype was observed at least ten times. The chain carries TRBV27 and TRBJ2-7, with TRBD1 as a possible D gene (5 bases). V lost 3 bases, J lost 4 bases, and 10 bases lay in between. This CDR3 has 13 amino acids. CDR1 is MNHEY, CDR2 SMNVEV, per germline (reference sequence). CDR3 sequence: CASSFGASYEQYF. DNA for the CDR3: TGTGCCAGCAGTTTTGGGGCATCTTACGAGCAGTACTTC.

The J gene is TRBJ2-3, the V gene TRBV24-1; 13 nucleotides agree with TRBD2. Germline-derived CDR1 and CDR2 are KGHDR and SFDVKD. V shed 4 bases and J 5 bases; nucleotides not matched to a gene: 5. This CDR3 is 16 amino acids long. The DNA for the CDR3 is TGTGCCACCAGTGACCCTGGGACTAGCGGGAAAGATACGCAGTATTTT. Amino acids: CATSDPGTSGKDTQYF.

The gene calls are TRBV27 and TRBJ2-3, with D unclear. Trimming cost V 5 bases and J 6 bases, with 12 bases left between them. The CDR3 contains 13 residues. The germline V gene has CDR1 MNHEY and CDR2 SMNVEV (reference sequence). CDR3 sequence reads: CASSVGPRDTQYF. Here the CDR3 DNA reads TGTGCCAGCAGTGTAGGGCCTCGCGATACGCAGTATTTT.

This clonotype was recorded a few times. The chain uses TRBV7-3 and TRBJ2-3; D remains ambiguous. The CDR3 covers 16 residues. Germline lookup yields CDR1 SGHTA and CDR2 FQGTGA. The V and J ends lost 1 base and 1 base respectively, with 12 bases between them. This chain's CDR3 is CASSLSAAAGTDTQYF. In nucleotides, the CDR3 is TGTGCCAGCAGCTTAAGTGCGGCGGCTGGCACAGATACGCAGTATTTT.

This clonotype was counted only a few times. J is TRBJ1-2 and V is TRBV12-3 or TRBV12-4; D gene uncertain. This CDR3 is 11 amino acids long. Deletions cut 3 bases from V and 1 base from J, with 0 bases between. CDR3 nucleotides: TGTGCCAGCAGTTTTAACTATGGCTACACCTTC. Its translation: CASSFNYGYTF.